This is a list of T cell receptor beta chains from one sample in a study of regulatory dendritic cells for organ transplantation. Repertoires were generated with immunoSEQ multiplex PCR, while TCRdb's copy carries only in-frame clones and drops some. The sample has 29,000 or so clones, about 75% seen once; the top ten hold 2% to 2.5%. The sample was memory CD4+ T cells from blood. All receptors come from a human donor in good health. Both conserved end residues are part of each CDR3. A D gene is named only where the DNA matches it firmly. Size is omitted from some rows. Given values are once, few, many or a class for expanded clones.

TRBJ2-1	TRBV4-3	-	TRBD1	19	TGCGCCAGCAGCCAAGATAGGCGACAGGGGGCAAGCTCCTACAATGAGCAGTTCTTC	CASSQDRRQGASSYNEQFF
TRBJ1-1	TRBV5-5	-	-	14	TGTGCCAGCAGCTTCCTAAGTAGGAACACTGAAGCTTTCTTT	CASSFLSRNTEAFF
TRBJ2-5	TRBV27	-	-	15	TGTGCCAGCAGTTCAACAGGGCTGATACAAGAGACCCAGTACTTC	CASSSTGLIQETQYF
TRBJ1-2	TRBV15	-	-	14	TGTGCCACCAGCAGAGATAGACTTAACTATGGCTACACCTTC	CATSRDRLNYGYTF
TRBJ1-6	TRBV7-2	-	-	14	TGTGCCAGCAGTCAGGCCAGGAACAATTCACCCCTCCACTTT	CASSQARNNSPLHF
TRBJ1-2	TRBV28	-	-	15	TGTGCCAGCAGTCTGGTCGTTTTGGGGTTCGGCGGCTACACCTTC	CASSLVVLGFGGYTF
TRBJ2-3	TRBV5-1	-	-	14	TGCGCCAGCAGCTTAGGGGGGTACACAGATACGCAGTATTTT	CASSLGGYTDTQYF
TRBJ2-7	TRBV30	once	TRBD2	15	TGTGCCTGGCGTTGGGGCGGGGGGGCCTCCTACGAGCAGTACTTC	CAWRWGGGASYEQYF
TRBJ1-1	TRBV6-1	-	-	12	TGTGCCAGCAGTTTACGGGGCAGGGAAGCTTTCTTT	CASSLRGREAFF
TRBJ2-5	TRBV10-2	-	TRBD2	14	TGCGCCAGCAGTGAGTCGACTAGCGGGGAGACCCAGTACTTC	CASSESTSGETQYF
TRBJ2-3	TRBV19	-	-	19	TGTGCCAGTAGTATGGATGCCCCGCCGTTGGGCGGGACGGTAGATACGCAGTATTTT	CASSMDAPPLGGTVDTQYF
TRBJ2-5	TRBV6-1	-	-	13	TGTGCCAGCGGGGGGGGCCTAGAGGGGACCCAGTACTTC	CASGGGLEGTQYF
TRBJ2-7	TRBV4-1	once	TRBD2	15	TGCGCCAGCAGCCCGACCGGGACTAGCTTCGGCGAGCAGTACTTC	CASSPTGTSFGEQYF
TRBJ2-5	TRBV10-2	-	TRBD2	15	TGCGCCAGCAGTGATCGCGCGGGGGGCCAAGAGACCCAGTACTTC	CASSDRAGGQETQYF
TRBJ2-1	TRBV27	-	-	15	TGTGCCAGCAGTTTTCGTGGACAGATGAACAATGAGCAGTTCTTC	CASSFRGQMNNEQFF
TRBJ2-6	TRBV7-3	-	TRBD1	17	TGTGCCAGCAGCTTAAAGTATCAGGGGGCTGGGGCCAACGTCCTGACTTTC	CASSLKYQGAGANVLTF
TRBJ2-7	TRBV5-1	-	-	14	TGCGCCAGCAGCAGTAGGGACTCCTCCTACGAGCAGTACTTC	CASSSRDSSYEQYF
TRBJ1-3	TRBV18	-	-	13	TGTGCCAGCTCACCAGGGCCCGGAAACACCATATATTTT	CASSPGPGNTIYF
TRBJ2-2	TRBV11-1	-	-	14	TGTGCCAGCAGCCTACTGTCGGGGCCCGGGGAGCTGTTTTTT	CASSLLSGPGELFF
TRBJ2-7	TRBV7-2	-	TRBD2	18	TGTGCCAGCAGCCCCCGTCTTGGGTCAGCGGGGGATTCCTACGAGCAGTACTTC	CASSPRLGSAGDSYEQYF
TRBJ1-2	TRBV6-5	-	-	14	TGTGCCAGCAGCCGCGGCGGTCCTAACTATGGCTACACCTTC	CASSRGGPNYGYTF
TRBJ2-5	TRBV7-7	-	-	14	TGTGCTAGCAGCTTAGGGCCCACCAGGGAGACCCAGTACTTC	CASSLGPTRETQYF
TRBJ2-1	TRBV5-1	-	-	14	TGCGCCAGCAGCTTTCCTCGTCCCTACAATGAGCAGTTCTTC	CASSFPRPYNEQFF
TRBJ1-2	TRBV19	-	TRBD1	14	TGTGCCAGTAGTATTGGCGGGACAGGCTATGGCTACACCTTC	CASSIGGTGYGYTF
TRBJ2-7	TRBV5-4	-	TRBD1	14	TGTGCCAGCAGTCCTGGACAGGGGGCGCGGGAGCAGTACTTC	CASSPGQGAREQYF
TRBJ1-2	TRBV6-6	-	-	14	TGTGCCAGCAGTAACCGACAGGTTGGGTCGGGCTACACCTTC	CASSNRQVGSGYTF
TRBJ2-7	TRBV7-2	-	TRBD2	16	TGTGCCAGCAGCTTAGCCGGTTTAGCGGGGGTCTACGAGCAGTACTTC	CASSLAGLAGVYEQYF
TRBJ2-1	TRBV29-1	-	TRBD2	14	TGCAGCGTTGAACCTAGCGGGACCTTCAATGAGCAGTTCTTC	CSVEPSGTFNEQFF
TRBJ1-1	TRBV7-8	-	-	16	TGTGCCAGCAGCCCGCGGGACATCCCCCTGAACACTGAAGCTTTCTTT	CASSPRDIPLNTEAFF
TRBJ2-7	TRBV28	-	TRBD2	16	TGTGCCAGCAGTTCTCCTGGTAGCGGGCGGTCCTACGAGCAGTACTTC	CASSSPGSGRSYEQYF
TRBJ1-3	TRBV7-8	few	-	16	TGTGCCAGCAGCCTGGGAGACTTCTCCTCTGGAAACACCATATATTTT	CASSLGDFSSGNTIYF
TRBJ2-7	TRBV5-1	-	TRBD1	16	TGCGCCAGCAACAAAGGGGTAGGGCAGGGGGCGTACGAGCAGTACTTC	CASNKGVGQGAYEQYF
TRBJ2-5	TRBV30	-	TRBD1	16	TGTGCCTGGTCCACCCTCCCGACAGGGGGCCGAGAGACCCAGTACTTC	CAWSTLPTGGRETQYF
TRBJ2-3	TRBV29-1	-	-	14	TGCAGCGTTGTCGAGCTCCCGAGCACAGATACGCAGTATTTT	CSVVELPSTDTQYF
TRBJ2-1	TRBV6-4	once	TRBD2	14	TGTGCCAGCAGTGACAGCGGGGGGGCAAATGAGCAGTTCTTC	CASSDSGGANEQFF
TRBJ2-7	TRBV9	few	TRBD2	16	TGTGCCAGCAGCGTTGACCCTACGGGAGGGACCTACGAGCAGTACTTC	CASSVDPTGGTYEQYF
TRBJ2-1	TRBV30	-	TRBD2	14	TGTGCCTGCAACAGCGGGGGATCCTACAATGAGCAGTTCTTC	CACNSGGSYNEQFF
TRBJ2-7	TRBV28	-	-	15	TGTGCCAGCAGTTTATGGGGCAGGGAGCCGTACGAGCAGTACTTC	CASSLWGREPYEQYF
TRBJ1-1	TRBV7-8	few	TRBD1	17	TGTGCCAGCAGCTTAGGTTACAGGGGGCAAGTGGGCACTGAAGCTTTCTTT	CASSLGYRGQVGTEAFF
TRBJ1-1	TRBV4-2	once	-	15	TGTGCCAGCAGCCAAGGCGATCAAGTGCTGACTGAAGCTTTCTTT	CASSQGDQVLTEAFF
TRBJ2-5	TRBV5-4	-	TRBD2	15	TGTGCCAGCAGCTTAGGCGGGGGGTCGGAAGAGACCCAGTACTTC	CASSLGGGSEETQYF
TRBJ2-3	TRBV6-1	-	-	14	TGTGCCAGCAGGGACACCCTAGGCACAGATACGCAGTATTTT	CASRDTLGTDTQYF
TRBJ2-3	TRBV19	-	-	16	TGTGCCAGTAGCCCTTTGGAGGGGGCCTACACAGATACGCAGTATTTT	CASSPLEGAYTDTQYF
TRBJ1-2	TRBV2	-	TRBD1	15	TGTGCCAGCAGTATTGGGGACAGTGGAAACTATGGCTACACCTTC	CASSIGDSGNYGYTF
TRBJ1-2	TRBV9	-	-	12	TGTGCCAGCAGCATAAACCGGGATGGCTACACCTTC	CASSINRDGYTF
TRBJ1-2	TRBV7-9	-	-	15	TGTGCCAGCAGCTTCCTACAGGGCCTTCCTTATGGCTACACCTTC	CASSFLQGLPYGYTF
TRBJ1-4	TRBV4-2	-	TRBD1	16	TGTGCCAGCAGCCAAGGATCCGGGACAGGGAAAGAAAAACTGTTTTTT	CASSQGSGTGKEKLFF